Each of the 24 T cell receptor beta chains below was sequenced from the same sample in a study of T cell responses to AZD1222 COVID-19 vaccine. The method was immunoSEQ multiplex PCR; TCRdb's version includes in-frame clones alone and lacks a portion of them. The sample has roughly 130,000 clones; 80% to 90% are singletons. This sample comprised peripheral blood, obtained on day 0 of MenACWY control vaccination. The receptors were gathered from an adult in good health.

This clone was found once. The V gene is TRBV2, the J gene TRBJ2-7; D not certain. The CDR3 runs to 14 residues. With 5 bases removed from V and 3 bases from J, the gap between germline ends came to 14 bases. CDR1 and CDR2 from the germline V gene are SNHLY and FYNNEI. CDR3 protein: CASSPMDGSYEQYF. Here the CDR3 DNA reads TGTGCCAGCAGTCCTATGGACGGCAGCTACGAGCAGTACTTC.

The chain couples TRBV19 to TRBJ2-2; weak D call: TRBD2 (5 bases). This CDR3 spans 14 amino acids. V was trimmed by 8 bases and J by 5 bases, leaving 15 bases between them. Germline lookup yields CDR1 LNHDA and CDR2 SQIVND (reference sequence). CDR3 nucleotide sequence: TGTGCCAGTCGAATCAGCGGACGGACCGGGGAGCTGTTTTTT. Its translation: CASRISGRTGELFF.

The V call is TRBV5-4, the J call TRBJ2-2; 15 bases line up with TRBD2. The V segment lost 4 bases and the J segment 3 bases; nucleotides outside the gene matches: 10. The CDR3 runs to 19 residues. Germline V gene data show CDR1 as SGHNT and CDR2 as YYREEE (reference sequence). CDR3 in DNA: TGTGCCAGCAGCCGGCCCGGGACTAGCGGGAGGAGGTACACCGGGGAGCTGTTTTTT. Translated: CASSRPGTSGRRYTGELFF.

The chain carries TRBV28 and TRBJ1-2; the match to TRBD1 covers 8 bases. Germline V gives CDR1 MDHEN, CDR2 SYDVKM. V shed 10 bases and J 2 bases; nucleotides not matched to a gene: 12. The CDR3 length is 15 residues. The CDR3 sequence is CATDSGTGYNYGYTF. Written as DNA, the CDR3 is TGTGCCACCGACTCCGGGACAGGTTACAACTATGGCTACACCTTC.

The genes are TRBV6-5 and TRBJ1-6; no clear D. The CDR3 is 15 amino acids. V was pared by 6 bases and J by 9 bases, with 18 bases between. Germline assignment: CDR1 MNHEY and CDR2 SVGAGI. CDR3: CASRGLERKGSPLHF. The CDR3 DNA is TGTGCCAGCAGGGGCTTGGAGAGGAAAGGTTCACCCCTCCACTTT.

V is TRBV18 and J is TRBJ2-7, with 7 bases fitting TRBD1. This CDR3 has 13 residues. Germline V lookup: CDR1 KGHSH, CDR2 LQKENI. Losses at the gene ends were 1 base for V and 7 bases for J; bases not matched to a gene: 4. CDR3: CASSPQRGQEQYF. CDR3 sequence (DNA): TGTGCCAGCTCACCACAAAGGGGGCAAGAGCAGTACTTC.

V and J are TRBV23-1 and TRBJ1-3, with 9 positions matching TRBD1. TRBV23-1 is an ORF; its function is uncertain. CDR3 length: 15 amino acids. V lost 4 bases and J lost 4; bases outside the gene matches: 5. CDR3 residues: CASSPKGQGGNTIYF. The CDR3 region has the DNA TGCGCCAGCAGTCCTAAAGGACAGGGGGGAAACACCATATATTTT.

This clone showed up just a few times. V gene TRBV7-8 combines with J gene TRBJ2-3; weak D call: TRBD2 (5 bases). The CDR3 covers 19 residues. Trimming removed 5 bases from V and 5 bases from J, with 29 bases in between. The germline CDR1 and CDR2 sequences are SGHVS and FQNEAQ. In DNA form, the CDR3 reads TGTGCCAGCAGCCTCCTGGCGGGCTGGCGGGCGGGTGTTGGAGATACGCAGTATTTT. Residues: CASSLLAGWRAGVGDTQYF.

DNA for the CDR3: TGTGCCAGCAGCTCAAAAACCTCTGGGGCCAACGTCCTGACTTTC. Its translation: CASSSKTSGANVLTF. V and J are TRBV7-3 and TRBJ2-6; no reliable D call. Germline values: CDR1 SGHTA, CDR2 FQGTGA. Trimming left V 4 bases short and J 0 bases short, with 7 bases between. CDR3 length: 15 amino acids.

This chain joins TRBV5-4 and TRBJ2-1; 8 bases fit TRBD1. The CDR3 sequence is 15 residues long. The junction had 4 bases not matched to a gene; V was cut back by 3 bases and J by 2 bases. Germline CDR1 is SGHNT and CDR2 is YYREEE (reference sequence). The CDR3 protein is CASSSQGGTYNEQFF. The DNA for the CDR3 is TGTGCCAGCAGCTCACAGGGGGGCACCTACAATGAGCAGTTCTTC.

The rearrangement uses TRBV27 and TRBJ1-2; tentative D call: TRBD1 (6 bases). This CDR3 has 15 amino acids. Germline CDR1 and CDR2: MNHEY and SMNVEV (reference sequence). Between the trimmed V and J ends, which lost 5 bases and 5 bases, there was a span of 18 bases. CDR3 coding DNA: TGTGCCAGCAGTACTACAGGGCCGCCCCGGTATGGCTACACCTTC. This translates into CASSTTGPPRYGYTF.

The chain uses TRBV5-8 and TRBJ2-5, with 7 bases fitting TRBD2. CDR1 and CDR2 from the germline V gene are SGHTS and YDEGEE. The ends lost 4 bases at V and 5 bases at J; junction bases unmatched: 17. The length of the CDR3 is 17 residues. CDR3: CASSPEPREWVKETQYF. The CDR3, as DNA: TGTGCCAGCAGCCCCGAGCCGCGGGAGTGGGTGAAGGAGACCCAGTACTTC.

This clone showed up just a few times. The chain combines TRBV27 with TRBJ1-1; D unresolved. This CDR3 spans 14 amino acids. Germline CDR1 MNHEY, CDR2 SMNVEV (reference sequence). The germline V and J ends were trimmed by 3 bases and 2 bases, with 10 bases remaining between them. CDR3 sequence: CASSLGQVNTEAFF. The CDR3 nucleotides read TGTGCCAGCAGTTTGGGCCAGGTTAACACTGAAGCTTTCTTT.

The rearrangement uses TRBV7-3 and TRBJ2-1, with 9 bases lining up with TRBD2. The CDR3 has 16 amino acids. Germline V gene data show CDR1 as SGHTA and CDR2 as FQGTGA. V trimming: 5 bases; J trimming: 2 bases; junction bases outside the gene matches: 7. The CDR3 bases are TGTGCCAGCAGCCCCGTGGCGGGAGGGACCTACAATGAGCAGTTCTTC. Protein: CASSPVAGGTYNEQFF.

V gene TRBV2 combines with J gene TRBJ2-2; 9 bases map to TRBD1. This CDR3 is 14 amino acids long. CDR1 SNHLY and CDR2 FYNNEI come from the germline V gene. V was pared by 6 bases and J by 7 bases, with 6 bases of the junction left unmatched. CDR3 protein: CASREQGANGELFF. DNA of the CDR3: TGTGCCAGCAGGGAACAGGGGGCTAACGGGGAGCTGTTTTTT.

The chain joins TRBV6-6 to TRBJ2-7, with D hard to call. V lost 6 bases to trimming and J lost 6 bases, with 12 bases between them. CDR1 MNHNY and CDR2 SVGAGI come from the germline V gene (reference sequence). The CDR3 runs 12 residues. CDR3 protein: CASRRPDLEQYF. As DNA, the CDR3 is TGTGCCAGCAGGAGACCGGATCTCGAGCAGTACTTC.

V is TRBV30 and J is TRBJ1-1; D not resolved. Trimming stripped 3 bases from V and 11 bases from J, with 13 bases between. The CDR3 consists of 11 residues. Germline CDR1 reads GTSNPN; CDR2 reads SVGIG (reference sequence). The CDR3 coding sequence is TGTGCCTGGAGCTTGACCAGGAGCGCTTTCTTT. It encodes CAWSLTRSAFF.

CDR3 bases: TGTGCCAGCTCAGGGGGGTGGTCTGAAAAACTGTTTTTT. Its translation is CASSGGWSEKLFF. This chain links TRBV27 with TRBJ1-4; TRBD1 matches 7 bases. The CDR3 runs 13 residues. Germline V gene data show CDR1 as MNHEY and CDR2 as SMNVEV (reference sequence). V trimming: 8 bases; J trimming: 7 bases; junction bases outside the gene matches: 7.

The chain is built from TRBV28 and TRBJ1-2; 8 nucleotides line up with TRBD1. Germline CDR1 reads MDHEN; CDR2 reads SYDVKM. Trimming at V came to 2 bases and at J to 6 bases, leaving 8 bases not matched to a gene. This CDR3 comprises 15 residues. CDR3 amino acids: CASSLQAGGYHGYTF. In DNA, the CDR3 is TGTGCCAGCAGTTTACAGGCAGGGGGCTATCATGGCTACACCTTC.

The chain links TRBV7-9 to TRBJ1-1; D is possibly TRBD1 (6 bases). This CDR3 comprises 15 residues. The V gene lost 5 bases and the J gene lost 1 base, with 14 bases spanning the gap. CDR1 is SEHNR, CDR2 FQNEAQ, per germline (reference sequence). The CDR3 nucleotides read TGTGCCAGCAGCGTACAGGGTTTCTCGAACACTGAAGCTTTCTTT. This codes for CASSVQGFSNTEAFF.

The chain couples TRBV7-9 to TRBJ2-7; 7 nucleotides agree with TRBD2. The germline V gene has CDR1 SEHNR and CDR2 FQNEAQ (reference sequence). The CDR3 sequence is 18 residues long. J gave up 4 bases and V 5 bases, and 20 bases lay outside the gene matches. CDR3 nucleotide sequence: TGTGCCAGCAGCCTGGGGGGGTATCGAAGGACGGGAGTGTACGAGCAGTACTTC. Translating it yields CASSLGGYRRTGVYEQYF.

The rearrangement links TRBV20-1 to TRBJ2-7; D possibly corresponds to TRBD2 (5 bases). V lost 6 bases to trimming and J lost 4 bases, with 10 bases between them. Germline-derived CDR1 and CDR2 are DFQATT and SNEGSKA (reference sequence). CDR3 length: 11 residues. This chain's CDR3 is CSASLGYEQYF. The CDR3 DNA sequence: TGCAGTGCCTCACTAGGGTACGAGCAGTACTTC.

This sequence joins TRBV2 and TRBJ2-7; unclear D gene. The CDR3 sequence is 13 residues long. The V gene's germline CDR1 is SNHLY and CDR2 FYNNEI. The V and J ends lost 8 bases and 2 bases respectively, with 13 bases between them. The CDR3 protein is CASLISTTYEQYF. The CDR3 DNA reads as TGTGCCAGCCTAATTTCGACCACCTACGAGCAGTACTTC.

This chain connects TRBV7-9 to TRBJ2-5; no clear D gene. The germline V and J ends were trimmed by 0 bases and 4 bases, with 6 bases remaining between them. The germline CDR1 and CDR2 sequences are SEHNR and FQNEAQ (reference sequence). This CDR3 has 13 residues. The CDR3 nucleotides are TGTGCCAGCAGCTTAGCACTGGGAGAGACCCAGTACTTC. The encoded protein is CASSLALGETQYF.